These 14 T cell receptor beta chains were sequenced from one sample in a study of blood T cell repertoires in COVID-19. TCRdb keeps only in-frame clones here, not all; method: immunoSEQ multiplex PCR. The repertoire holds tens of thousands of clones, roughly 87% seen once, with about a sixth in the top ten. Sequenced material: peripheral blood. These receptor sequences come from a human donor with active COVID-19. The donor label of this sample is uncertain.

The rearrangement links TRBV4-1 to TRBJ1-3; TRBD1 might be the D (6 bases). V lost 0 bases and J lost 4, with 10 bases in between. CDR3 length: 15 residues. Germline CDR1 reads MGHRA; CDR2 reads YSYEKL. As DNA, the CDR3 is TGCGCCAGCAGCCAAGATACAGGGTACGGAAACACCATATATTTT. It specifies CASSQDTGYGNTIYF.

This clone was detected only once. CDR3 sequence: CASSARAAYNEKLFF. The CDR3 DNA reads as TGTGCCAGCAGCGCCAGGGCGGCGTATAATGAAAAACTGTTTTTT. V gene TRBV9 combines with J gene TRBJ1-4; possibly TRBD1 for D (5 bases). Germline V CDR1 and CDR2: SGDLS, YYNGEE. The CDR3 runs to 15 residues. Trimming removed 3 bases from V and 4 bases from J, with 13 bases in between.

The V call is TRBV7-3, the J call TRBJ1-1, with TRBD1 matching over 7 bases. The CDR3 is 16 residues long. With 5 bases clipped from V and 1 base from J, the junction kept 10 bases outside the gene matches. Germline V gene data show CDR1 as SGHTA and CDR2 as FQGTGA. The DNA for the CDR3 is TGTGCCAGCAGCCCGACAGGGAGTATTCCGAACACTGAAGCTTTCTTT. This codes for CASSPTGSIPNTEAFF.

V usage is TRBV4-2 and J usage is TRBJ1-2; a weak D match, TRBD1 (5 bases). Germline V gives CDR1 LGHNA, CDR2 YNFKEQ. V was pared by 0 bases and J by 4 bases, with 15 bases between. CDR3 length: 16 residues. The CDR3 is CASSQEIQRGSYGYTF. The DNA of the CDR3 is TGTGCCAGCAGCCAAGAAATCCAAAGGGGATCCTATGGCTACACCTTC.

The gene calls are TRBV7-2 and TRBJ1-2; D is possibly TRBD1 (6 bases). The CDR3 sequence is 14 residues long. The germline V gene has CDR1 SGHTA and CDR2 FQGNSA. V was pared by 2 bases and J by 5 bases, with 12 bases between. In DNA, the CDR3 is TGTGCCAGCAGCTTACAAGAGGGGGAGTATGGCTACACCTTC. Its protein product is CASSLQEGEYGYTF.

The V and J genes are TRBV2 and TRBJ1-4; 8 bases agree with TRBD1. This CDR3 has 13 amino acids. Trimming took 8 bases from V and 7 from J; bases not matched to a gene: 6. Per germline, CDR1 SNHLY and CDR2 FYNNEI. The CDR3 sequence: CASFRGPGEKLFF. CDR3 nucleotides: TGTGCCAGCTTCAGGGGGCCCGGTGAAAAACTGTTTTTT. The complete variable domain, with remaining parts taken from reference TRBV2 and TRBJ1-4, reads EPEVTQTPSHQVTQMGQEVILRCVPISNHLYFYWYRQILGQKVEFLVSFYNNEISEKSEIFDDQFSVERPDGSNFTLKIRSTKLEDSAMYFCASFRGPGEKLFFGSGTQLSVL.

This clone was detected only once. The J gene is TRBJ2-1, the V gene TRBV10-3, with TRBD1 matching 9 bases. Trimming took 6 bases from V and 0 from J; bases not matched to a gene: 3. Germline V gene sequence: CDR1 ENHRY, CDR2 SYGVKD. The CDR3 sequence is 15 residues long. CDR3 protein: CAIRGTGSSYNEQFF. The CDR3 region has the DNA TGTGCCATCAGGGGGACAGGGAGCTCCTACAATGAGCAGTTCTTC.

This sequence joins TRBV5-3 and TRBJ1-2; 9 bases map to TRBD1. TRBV5-3 is marked as an open reading frame, function uncertain. The CDR3 totals 18 residues. The J segment lost 0 bases and the V segment lost 4 bases, leaving 13 bases of the junction unmatched. The CDR3, as DNA: TGTGCCAGAAGCGCGGTAGAACCACAGGGGGCGGCTAACTATGGCTACACCTTC. Residues: CARSAVEPQGAANYGYTF.

On this clone itself: The sample contains more than one DNA sequence encoding this CDR3. CDR3 sequence reads: CASSRTGNTEAFF. The CDR3 nucleotides read TGTGCCAGCAGCCGGACAGGGAACACTGAAGCTTTCTTT. The gene calls are TRBV6-4 and TRBJ1-1, with 7 nucleotides matching TRBD1. The CDR3 length is 13 residues. From germline, CDR1 is MRHNA and CDR2 SNTAGT. Losses at the gene ends were 6 bases for V and 1 base for J; bases not matched to a gene: 2.

The chain combines TRBV12-3 or TRBV12-4 with TRBJ2-2; no clear D. The ends were cut back, 3 bases at V and 8 bases at J, with 4 bases in the middle. The CDR3 sequence is 11 residues long. CDR3 nucleotides: TGTGCCAGCAGTTTTCTAGGGGAGCTGTTTTTT. This encodes CASSFLGELFF.

This clone was recorded once. V and J are TRBV4-3 and TRBJ1-2, with D perhaps matching TRBD1 (6 bases). The germline V and J ends were trimmed by 2 bases and 4 bases, with 26 bases remaining between them. Germline V CDR1 and CDR2: LGHNA, YSLEER. The length of the CDR3 is 19 residues. CDR3 coding DNA: TGCGCCAGCAGCCAACCCCGAACCCAGTCGCAGGGGTTGGGCTATGGCTACACCTTC. The encoded protein is CASSQPRTQSQGLGYGYTF.

The chain joins TRBV5-1 to TRBJ2-3; D perhaps matches TRBD1 (5 bases). CDR3 length equals 14 residues. CDR1 and CDR2 (germline): SGHRS, YFSETQ. V lost 0 bases, J lost 2 bases, and 7 bases lay in between. The CDR3 protein is CASSLDRFTDTQYF. CDR3 bases: TGCGCCAGCAGCTTGGACAGGTTCACAGATACGCAGTATTTT.

The chain combines TRBV14 with TRBJ2-7, with 7 bases fitting TRBD1. The germline CDR1 and CDR2 sequences are SGHDN and FVKESK. The junction had 6 bases not matched to a gene; V was cut back by 10 bases and J by 3 bases. The CDR3 length is 12 residues. CDR3 amino acids: CATGQQYYEQYF. The DNA for the CDR3 is TGTGCCACGGGACAGCAGTACTACGAGCAGTACTTC.

This clone was picked up one time. The chain is built from TRBV7-2 and TRBJ1-1, with a possible D match to TRBD1 (5 bases). There are 16 residues in the CDR3. V lost 1 base, J lost 8 bases, and 20 bases lay in between. Germline CDR1 is SGHTA and CDR2 is FQGNSA. The CDR3 coding sequence is TGTGCCAGCAGCTTAGGCAGGGCTTGGTCTCGTCCCGAAGCTTTCTTT. Its translation: CASSLGRAWSRPEAFF. Together with reference TRBV7-2 and TRBJ1-1, the CDR3 gives the full variable domain: GAGVSQSPSNKVTEKGKDVELRCDPISGHTALYWYRQSLGQGLEFLIYFQGNSAPDKSGLPSDRFSAERTGGSVSTLTIQRTQQEDSAVYLCASSLGRAWSRPEAFFGQGTRLTVV.